This T cell receptor (beta chain) was recovered during a study of blood T cell repertoires in COVID-19 (dated by TCRdb to 2019 to 2021). In the study overall: The collaborator samples originated in the United States, Italy and Spain and spanned the acute and convalescent phases of COVID-19. The material from the prospective study consisted of cDNA or gDNA derived from T cells, B-cell-depleted T cells, or PBMCs. The dataset comprised deeply sampled blood TCRbeta repertoires from subjects exposed to, actively infected with, or recovered from COVID-19. The repertoires were released in a freely available public database meant as a resource for research on the immune response to SARS-CoV-2. Samples were obtained from the ongoing ImmuneRACE study (first 160 participants) and from 1,254 subjects provided by 6 global collaborators. The sample metadata nearly always contained a de-identified subject ID, COVID-19 status, age in years and sex. HLA class I and class II types, where available, came from metadata supplied by the sample provider rather than from assay-based typing. What the work shows at the level of the full study, not this receptor alone: The amount of clinical and demographic metadata varied by source and participant and was provided uncurated.

TCRbeta CDR3 regions were amplified from genomic DNA using the immunoSEQ Assay, a bias-controlled multiplex PCR. Processing in the source paper ran as follows. The number of nucleated cells in each sample was estimated by amplification of reference gene primers within the assay. Sequence reads were collapsed and filtered to measure the absolute abundance of every unique TCRbeta CDR3 rearrangement. Productive Simpson clonality was computed per sample as the square root of Simpson's diversity index over productive rearrangements. TCRdb provides this immuneACCESS table in a form limited to in-frame rearrangements. Some clones are lacking; in checked studies, under half of them reflect an unresolved V gene, and why the rest are absent is not known. That table supplies the V and J calls and clone size; D and trimming were determined from the DNA. A total of 190,000 or so clones appear in this sample, about 82% of them only once. The ten largest clones capture under 9.5% of the sample.

The V and J ends are trimmed by 3 bases and 0 bases, leaving 11 bases between them. The CDR3 contains 15 residues, cysteine and phenylalanine counted. CDR3 DNA only is kept here, 45 bases in frame from base 1. CDR1 KGHSH and CDR2 LQKENI are derived from the germline V gene. Notes on this clone: Its antigen remains undetermined. The input lacks base qualities; no much larger clone sits a single base away.

Participants in the prospective study were aged about 18 to 90 years, lived in over 20 United States geographic areas, and enrolled through a virtual design. To assign participants to cohorts, the prospective study relied on clinical history that participants themselves reported in a screening survey and a study questionnaire. ImmuneRACE Cohort 3 recovered participants were defined by two consecutive negative NP/OP PCR tests, healthcare professional clearance, or symptom resolution. Each participant in the prospective study had whole blood, serum and a nasopharyngeal or oropharyngeal swab collected by mobile phlebotomists. Over an approximately 2-month period, participants in the prospective study had the option of providing additional blood draws and questionnaires. Before DNA extraction, prospective study blood samples were shipped either frozen or at room temperature.

The rearrangement combines TRBV18 with TRBJ1-2; D gene: possibly TRBD1, on 6 matching bases. Sequencing was carried out using PBMCs or T cells enriched from blood (not recorded which). The receptor was isolated from a woman in her 30s who had recovered from COVID-19. The CDR3: CASSPLDSTNYGYTF. The base sequence is TGTGCCAGCTCACCCCTGGACAGCACTAACTATGGCTACACCTTC.